A selection of T cell receptor beta chains follows, all from one sample in a study of shared clonotypes between healthy human individuals. The table came from immunoSEQ multiplex PCR; TCRdb's copy has only in-frame clones and leaves some out. The sample shows some 2.1 million clones, around 96% of them seen only once. The sample comprised naive CD8+ T cells sorted from blood. These receptors came from a man aged 18-30 years in good health. The CDR3 runs from the conserved cysteine through the conserved F or W. The order of the fields is CDR3 DNA, CDR3 protein, D gene, J gene, V gene. A D gene is named only where the DNA matches it firmly.

TGTGCCAGTAGTATAGCTGAGGAGGCGGGGGTTGACACTGAAGCTTTCTTT CASSIAEEAGVDTEAFF . TRBJ1-1 TRBV19
TGTGCCAGCAGTGAGGTGTCCCTCCTGGACACCATATATTTT CASSEVSLLDTIYF . TRBJ1-3 TRBV2
TGTGCCAGCAGCGTAGTAGCGACCGCGAACACCGGGGAGCTGTTTTTT CASSVVATANTGELFF . TRBJ2-2 TRBV9
TGTGCCTGGAGTCCGGGGGCGGGGAACACTGAAGCTTTCTTT CAWSPGAGNTEAFF . TRBJ1-1 TRBV30
TGTGCCAGCAGCTTTTTAGCGGAGGCAGATACGCAGTATTTT CASSFLAEADTQYF . TRBJ2-3 TRBV7-9
TGTGCCAGCAGCTTGGCAGGGGATGGCAATCAGCCCCAGCATTTT CASSLAGDGNQPQHF . TRBJ1-5 TRBV5-5
TGTGCCAGCGGACCTAGCGGGGGGACTGCAGAGACCCAGTACTTC CASGPSGGTAETQYF TRBD2 TRBJ2-5 TRBV27
TGTGCCAGTAGTATTGTGTTTGCTGGAAACACCATATATTTT CASSIVFAGNTIYF . TRBJ1-3 TRBV19
TGTGCCAGCAGCTTGGCCGCAGAGGTATCCTATAATTCACCCCTCCACTTT CASSLAAEVSYNSPLHF . TRBJ1-6 TRBV5-5
TGTGCCAGCACCCCGACAGGGGGCGGTGAAAAACTGTTTTTT CASTPTGGGEKLFF TRBD1 TRBJ1-4 TRBV27
TGTGCCAGCAGCTCCTTAGCGGGAGGGGGACAAGAGACCCAGTACTTC CASSSLAGGGQETQYF TRBD2 TRBJ2-5 TRBV7-9
TGCAGCGCAAAAACTGGGGGACCACCATACACCGGGGAGCTGTTTTTT CSAKTGGPPYTGELFF . TRBJ2-2 TRBV29-1
TGTGCCAGCAGCTTACCTTTAAGCGCGAACACTGAAGCTTTCTTT CASSLPLSANTEAFF . TRBJ1-1 TRBV7-2
TGTGCCAGTAGTATCCTGGGCCGGGCGAATCAGCCCCAGCATTTT CASSILGRANQPQHF . TRBJ1-5 TRBV19
TGTGCCAGCAGCCCGCTAAACGGAGATCAGCCCCAGCATTTT CASSPLNGDQPQHF . TRBJ1-5 TRBV9
TGCGCCAGCAGCCAAGATTTCGGGACGACTGAAGCTTTCTTT CASSQDFGTTEAFF . TRBJ1-1 TRBV4-1
TGTGCCAGCAGCTTTCCGGACAGGGCCTCTGGGGCCAACGTCCTGACTTTC CASSFPDRASGANVLTF TRBD1 TRBJ2-6 TRBV7-9
TGTGCCAGCAGCCCGTTTAGCGGGAGTAGCTACAATGAGCAGTTCTTC CASSPFSGSSYNEQFF TRBD2 TRBJ2-1 TRBV9
TGTGCCAGCAGCCCAGAGGGCGCCCCTGGGGCAGATACGCAGTATTTT CASSPEGAPGADTQYF . TRBJ2-3 TRBV9
TGTGCCAGCAGTTGGGACAGTGGAGCCTACGAGCAGTACTTC CASSWDSGAYEQYF TRBD1 TRBJ2-7 TRBV6-5
TGTGCCAGCAGCTTAGGCCAAGTTACCCAAGAGACCCAGTACTTC CASSLGQVTQETQYF . TRBJ2-5 TRBV13
TGTGCCAGCAGTTCACCCATCGCAGATACGCAGTATTTT CASSSPIADTQYF . TRBJ2-3 TRBV28
TGTGCCAGCAGCCATCTAGCGGGAGAGGTGGACGAGCAGTACTTC CASSHLAGEVDEQYF TRBD2 TRBJ2-7 TRBV5-4
TGCAGCGTTGCAGGACAGCGGGACGACTACGAGCAGTACTTC CSVAGQRDDYEQYF . TRBJ2-7 TRBV29-1
TGTGCCAGCAGCACCGGGGCTCAGGAAAAACTGTTTTTT CASSTGAQEKLFF . TRBJ1-4 TRBV6-5
TGTGCCAGCAACCTCGACAGGGAAGAGACCCAGTACTTC CASNLDREETQYF TRBD1 TRBJ2-5 TRBV6-1